This TCR beta chain appears in the sequencing data of a study of blood T cell repertoires in COVID-19 (dated by TCRdb to the early 2020s). Describing the broader study: Samples covering the acute and convalescent phases of COVID-19 were provided by collaborators in the United States, Italy and Spain. The prospective study material was composed of cDNA or gDNA derived from T cells, B-cell-depleted T cells, or PBMCs. The repertoires were released in a freely available public database meant as a resource for research on the immune response to SARS-CoV-2. Where available, HLA class I and class II types were obtained from metadata supplied by the sample provider rather than from assay-based typing. A de-identified subject ID, COVID-19 status, age in years and sex were almost always included in the sample metadata. Subjects who had been exposed to COVID-19, were actively infected with it, or had recovered from it provided the deeply sampled blood TCRbeta repertoires that made up the dataset. The samples were drawn from two sources: the first 160 participants of the ongoing ImmuneRACE study, and 1,200 or so subjects contributed by 6 global collaborators.

The immunoSEQ Assay, a bias-controlled multiplex PCR, was used to amplify TCRbeta CDR3 regions from genomic DNA. Processing in the source paper ran as follows. Within the assay, amplification of reference gene primers was used to estimate how many nucleated cells each sample contained. Sequence reads were collapsed and filtered to measure the absolute abundance of every unique TCRbeta CDR3 rearrangement. For each sample, productive Simpson clonality was calculated by taking the square root of Simpson's diversity index across productive rearrangements. TCRdb provides this immuneACCESS table in a form limited to in-frame rearrangements. Some clones are lacking; in checked studies, under half of them reflect an unresolved V gene, and why the rest are absent is not known. That table is the source of V, J and clone size, and D and trimming were worked out from the DNA. The sample records 150,000 to 200,000 clones, 86% of which are singletons. Together, the top ten hold about 9.6% of the sample.

The junction shows trimming of 5 bases on V and 6 bases on J, and the gene matches do not reach 6 bases of it. Via the germline V gene, CDR1 is MDHEN and CDR2 SYDVKM. The cysteine opens and the phenylalanine closes a CDR3 of 16 amino acids. Of the read, only the CDR3 DNA is kept; its 48 bases are in frame from base 1. The investigation overall reported the following: The amount of clinical and demographic metadata varied by source and participant and was provided uncurated.

The collaborating institutions used their own protocols to collect whole blood in K2EDTA tubes. Collaborator samples were shipped for TCRbeta analysis as frozen whole blood, isolated PBMCs, or DNA extracted from either sample type. With respect to this clone: What antigen it recognizes has not been identified. Per-base qualities were not stored, and no clone one base away is much larger.

Sequenced sample: peripheral blood. This receptor was obtained from a man aged 50 or older with active or convalescent COVID-19. The sequence links TRBV28 to TRBJ2-3; a stretch of 15 junction bases matches TRBD2. The bases read TGTGCCAGCAGTCTGGGGACTAGCGGGGGGAGGGATACGCAGTATTTT. This encodes CASSLGTSGGRDTQYF.